Below, 30 T cell receptor beta chains from the same sample are listed, as sequenced in a study of blood T cells in healthy people across ages. Primers used in a second PCR of roughly 6 to 12 cycles were a sample-barcoded 5' primer and a J-beta primer mix. Each CDR3 protein gets one entry after TCRdb re-called the 5' RACE reads with MiXCR. Here the sample spans some 1,500,000 distinct CDR3 sequences, approximately 42% being singletons. Material for sequencing was blood. The receptors shown here come from a woman aged 18 to 35 in good health.

V gene TRBV20-1 combines with J gene TRBJ1-5; 10 nucleotides agree with TRBD1. Germline V gene data show CDR1 as DFQATT and CDR2 as SNEGSKA (reference sequence). V dropped 0 bases and J dropped 5; count of bases not matched to a gene: 4. The CDR3 is made up of 15 amino acids. CDR3 DNA: TGCAGTGCTAGAGAGGGGACAGGGGTATATCAGCCCCAGCATTTT. Encoded protein: CSAREGTGVYQPQHF.

This sequence joins TRBV7-9 and TRBJ2-4; no firm D call. The length of the CDR3 is 16 residues. Germline CDR1 SEHNR, CDR2 FQNEAQ (reference sequence). Trimming pared 3 bases from V and 0 bases from J, leaving 12 bases between. The CDR3 protein is CASSFPDPLAKNIQYF. As DNA, the CDR3 is TGTGCCAGCAGCTTCCCTGACCCTTTAGCCAAAAACATTCAGTACTTC.

This chain connects TRBV20-1 to TRBJ2-1; 14 positions match TRBD2. V was pared by 6 bases and J by 3 bases, with 10 bases of the junction left unmatched. The CDR3 has 17 residues. Germline V gene lookup returns CDR1 DFQATT and CDR2 SNEGSKA (reference sequence). CDR3 in amino acids: CSAPHGTSGRIYNEQFF. DNA for the CDR3: TGCAGTGCCCCCCATGGGACTAGCGGGAGAATCTACAATGAGCAGTTCTTC.

Points on this clonotype: This clone may be a read error of a much larger clone one base away. This chain joins TRBV4-3 and TRBJ2-3; no clear D gene. This CDR3 contains 14 residues. V dropped 0 bases and J dropped 4 bases, with 8 bases sitting between them. Germline-derived CDR1 and CDR2 are LGHNA and YSLEER. In nucleotides, the CDR3 is TGCGCCAGCAGCCAAGATTACGCTGCAGATACGCAGTATTTT. This translates into CASSQDYAADTQYF.

The CDR3 here is CASSVGGGGYTDTQYF. DNA for the CDR3: TGTGCCAGCAGCGTAGGGGGTGGCGGCTACACAGATACGCAGTATTTT. The chain employs TRBV9 and TRBJ2-3, with no clear D. The CDR3 runs 16 residues. V lost 0 bases, J lost 2 bases, and 13 bases lay in between. Germline values: CDR1 SGDLS, CDR2 YYNGEE.

The chain employs TRBV29-1 and TRBJ2-6; weak D call: TRBD1 (7 bases). The germline CDR1 and CDR2 sequences are SQVTM and ANQGSEA. V lost 4 bases and J lost 3, with 10 bases in between. The CDR3 loop spans 14 amino acids. CDR3 DNA sequence: TGCAGCGTTGCAGGGGGAGGTGGGGCCAACGTCCTGACTTTC. Its protein is CSVAGGGGANVLTF.

This sequence joins TRBV7-2 and TRBJ1-1; D gene ambiguous. With 5 bases removed from V and 5 bases from J, the gap between germline ends came to 21 bases. Germline values: CDR1 SGHTA, CDR2 FQGNSA. The CDR3 has 16 residues. The CDR3 bases are TGTGCCAGCAGCCTTATCCAAAGTGGGATGGGGACTGAAGCTTTCTTT. It encodes CASSLIQSGMGTEAFF.

This clonotype has a single count. The chain carries TRBV29-1 and TRBJ1-2; no clear D gene. Trimming removed 4 bases from V and 8 bases from J, with 8 bases in between. Germline CDR1 reads SQVTM; CDR2 reads ANQGSEA. CDR3 size: 10 residues. For the CDR3, the DNA is TGCAGCGTTGTAATGGGGGGCTACACCTTC. This codes for CSVVMGGYTF.

V and J are TRBV28 and TRBJ2-7, with 9 bases matching TRBD1. The last part of the DNA fits TRBJ2-5 better; the J call may be wrong. The CDR3 is made up of 16 amino acids. In germline, CDR1 is MDHEN, CDR2 SYDVKM. CDR3 residues: CASSLSQTGGRETQYF. CDR3 nucleotide sequence: TGTGCCAGCAGTTTATCCCAGACAGGGGGGAGGGAGACCCAGTACTTC.

With respect to this clonotype: This clone may be a read error of a much larger clone one base away. The gene calls are TRBV7-2 and TRBJ2-5; D may be TRBD1 or TRBD2 (5 bases each). CDR1 is SGHTA and CDR2 is FQGNSA in the germline V gene. The CDR3 has 14 residues. CDR3 in DNA: TGTGCCTGCAGCAAGACGGGACCTAGAGAGACCCAGTACTTC. Its translation: CACSKTGPRETQYF. The whole variable domain, remainder taken from reference TRBV7-2 and TRBJ2-5, is GAGVSQSPSNKVTEKGKDVELRCDPISGHTALYWYRQSLGQGLEFLIYFQGNSAPDKSGLPSDRFSAERTGGSVSTLTIQRTQQEDSAVYLCACSKTGPRETQYFGPGTRLLVL.

This clonotype was seen a handful of times. The chain couples TRBV7-9 to TRBJ2-1, with a possible D match to TRBD2 (5 bases). This CDR3 comprises 15 residues. Trimming removed 1 base from V and 2 bases from J, with 9 bases in between. The V gene's germline CDR1 is SEHNR and CDR2 FQNEAQ (reference sequence). CDR3 sequence reads: CASSLGGYPYNEQFF. The DNA for the CDR3 is TGTGCCAGCAGCTTAGGAGGGTATCCCTACAATGAGCAGTTCTTC.

The chain couples TRBV20-1 to TRBJ2-1; D is possibly TRBD2 (5 bases). The DNA end is more similar to TRBJ2-7, so the J call may be wrong. Germline V gene data show CDR1 as DFQATT and CDR2 as SNEGSKA (reference sequence). The CDR3 has 16 amino acids. CDR3: CSARTTRASSYNEQYF. Here the CDR3 DNA reads TGCAGTGCTAGAACAACTAGGGCCAGCTCCTACAATGAGCAGTACTTC.

This clonotype occurred a few times. The CDR3 DNA sequence: TGCGCCAGCAGCCTGGTTGAAATGGTGGGTTCCACAGATACGCAGTATTTT. It translates to CASSLVEMVGSTDTQYF. The chain recombines TRBV4-1 with TRBJ2-3; D remains ambiguous. Per germline, CDR1 MGHRA and CDR2 YSYEKL. V lost 4 bases and J 2 bases, leaving 19 bases between the germline ends. The CDR3 has 17 residues.

The CDR3 DNA reads TGCAGTGCTGCCCCTACCCCCAACTATGGCTACACCTTC. Amino acid sequence: CSAAPTPNYGYTF. The chain couples TRBV20-1 to TRBJ1-2; D is unresolved. The CDR3 is made up of 13 amino acids. The V gene's germline CDR1 is DFQATT and CDR2 SNEGSKA (reference sequence). V was shortened by 5 bases and J by 2 bases, with 12 bases between the two germline ends.

In this sample, this clonotype turned up a few times. This sequence joins TRBV10-3 and TRBJ2-3, with 10 bases identical to TRBD2. Trimming removed 2 bases from V and 7 bases from J; junction bases left unmatched: 9. The CDR3 sequence is 16 residues long. Germline V gene data show CDR1 as ENHRY and CDR2 as SYGVKD. The chain's CDR3 is CAISEAESSGGNTQYF. The CDR3 DNA follows: TGTGCCATCAGTGAGGCAGAATCTAGCGGGGGAAATACGCAGTATTTT.

In nucleotides, the CDR3 is TGCGCCAGCAGCTGGACAGACCAATACAATGAGCAGTTCTTC. Translation: CASSWTDQYNEQFF. The chain carries TRBV5-1 and TRBJ2-1, with D tentatively TRBD1 (6 bases). The CDR3 consists of 14 residues. V gave up 3 bases and J gave up 4 bases, with 11 bases separating them. CDR1 and CDR2 (germline): SGHRS, YFSETQ.

CDR3 sequence (DNA): TGTGCCAGCCTGATGAGGGAGAGGTTAGATACGCAGTATTTT. This codes for CASLMRERLDTQYF. The V call is TRBV2, the J call TRBJ2-3; D possibly corresponds to TRBD2 (5 bases). Between the trimmed V and J ends, which lost 8 bases and 5 bases, there was a span of 17 bases. Germline-derived CDR1 and CDR2 are SNHLY and FYNNEI. The CDR3 spans 14 residues.

The chain couples TRBV7-2 to TRBJ2-1; TRBD2 might be the D (5 bases). TRBJ2-7 matches the DNA end more closely, so the J call is doubtful. Germline V lookup: CDR1 SGHTA, CDR2 FQGNSA. CDR3 length: 15 residues. The CDR3 DNA follows: TGTGCCAGCAGCTTAGTTCGGGGTCCCTACAATGAGCAGTACTTC. It translates to CASSLVRGPYNEQYF.

The rearrangement links TRBV12-3 or TRBV12-4 to TRBJ2-1, with 12 bases lining up with TRBD2. The J segment lost 8 bases and the V segment lost 4 bases, leaving 9 bases of the junction unmatched. This CDR3 has 16 amino acids. The CDR3 nucleotides read TGTGCCAGCAGTTCTCGGCTAGCGGGGGGGCCCGATGAGCAGTTCTTC. Translating it yields CASSSRLAGGPDEQFF.

The genes are TRBV28 and TRBJ1-4; D not resolved. The germline V gene encodes CDR1 MDHEN and CDR2 SYDVKM. Trimming removed 3 bases at V and 6 bases at J, with 17 bases between. This CDR3 has 16 amino acids. Written as DNA, the CDR3 is TGTGCCAGCAGTTTGGCGGTATCCTCAGAGGATGAAAAACTGTTTTTT. It specifies CASSLAVSSEDEKLFF.

CDR3 coding DNA: TGTGCCAGCAGTTCCGGACTAGCGGGACTCGAGACCCAGTACTTC. As protein: CASSSGLAGLETQYF. This chain joins TRBV12-3 or TRBV12-4 and TRBJ2-5, with 12 bases lining up with TRBD2. The CDR3 is 15 residues long. With 4 bases clipped from V and 5 bases from J, the junction kept 5 bases outside the gene matches.

About this clonotype itself: At one end, the junction sequence differs from germline, possibly due to a read error. V and J are TRBV4-2 and TRBJ2-1; D remains ambiguous. CDR1 is LGHNA, CDR2 YNFKEQ, per germline. This CDR3 is 14 amino acids long. CDR3 amino acids: CTSNHVGSYNEQFF. CDR3 coding DNA: TGTACCAGCAACCACGTGGGCAGCTACAATGAGCAGTTCTTC.

The V call is TRBV6-2 or TRBV6-3, the J call TRBJ2-7; D may correspond to TRBD1 or TRBD2 (5 bases each). The CDR3 consists of 15 residues. In germline, CDR1 is MNHEY, CDR2 SVGEGT. Trimming pared 4 bases from V and 7 bases from J, leaving 20 bases between. Here the CDR3 reads CASSWGKSKGNEQYF. CDR3 bases: TGTGCCAGCAGTTGGGGGAAGTCGAAAGGCAATGAGCAGTACTTC.

The gene calls are TRBV20-1 and TRBJ1-6; no reliable D call. This CDR3 has 10 amino acids. Germline V gene lookup returns CDR1 DFQATT and CDR2 SNEGSKA (reference sequence). With 6 bases removed from V and 8 bases from J, the gap between germline ends came to 5 bases. As DNA, the CDR3 is TGCAGTGCGGGGTATTCACCCCTCCACTTT. Protein sequence: CSAGYSPLHF.

There are a few counts of this clonotype. The chain recombines TRBV7-3 with TRBJ1-2; 7 bases map to TRBD1. The V gene's germline CDR1 is SGHTA and CDR2 FQGTGA. The CDR3 is 15 residues long. V was pared by 2 bases and J by 3 bases, with 6 bases of the junction left unmatched. The CDR3 region is CASSLEPGGHYGYTF. DNA of the CDR3: TGTGCCAGCAGCTTAGAACCAGGGGGTCACTATGGCTACACCTTC. The whole variable domain, remainder taken from reference TRBV7-3 and TRBJ1-2, is GAGVSQTPSNKVTEKGKYVELRCDPISGHTALYWYRQSLGQGPEFLIYFQGTGAADDSGLPNDRFFAVRPEGSVSTLKIQRTERGDSAVYLCASSLEPGGHYGYTFGSGTRLTVV.

This clonotype was seen a few times. The chain's CDR3 is CSASLPPGQGPYEQYF. CDR3 bases: TGCAGTGCTAGTCTCCCCCCGGGACAGGGACCCTACGAGCAGTACTTC. The chain uses TRBV20-1 and TRBJ2-7, with 9 nucleotides matching TRBD1. Per the germline V gene, CDR1 is DFQATT and CDR2 is SNEGSKA (reference sequence). V was clipped by 3 bases and J by 2 bases; unmatched bases: 11. CDR3 size: 16 residues.

The V call is TRBV27, the J call TRBJ1-2, with 8 bases aligning to TRBD1. V lost 6 bases and J lost 3; bases outside the gene matches: 3. The CDR3 is 13 amino acids. Germline V gives CDR1 MNHEY, CDR2 SMNVEV (reference sequence). The CDR3 DNA sequence: TGTGCCAGCAGGGGACAGGAAGACTATGGCTACACCTTC. This encodes CASRGQEDYGYTF.

In its sample, this clonotype was seen many times. This chain joins TRBV7-3 and TRBJ2-1, with D possibly TRBD2 on 6 matching bases. Germline CDR1 and CDR2: SGHTA and FQGTGA. CDR3 length: 13 amino acids. The V and J ends lost 5 bases and 11 bases respectively, with 16 bases between them. The CDR3 sequence is CASSGSRREKQFF. In DNA form, the CDR3 reads TGTGCCAGCAGCGGGTCCCGACGGGAGAAGCAGTTCTTC.

The chain uses TRBV9 and TRBJ2-1; D remains ambiguous. From germline, CDR1 is SGDLS and CDR2 YYNGEE. The CDR3 loop spans 16 amino acids. V lost 4 bases, J lost 0 bases, and 14 bases lay in between. CDR3: CASSPRSVGSYNEQFF. CDR3 DNA: TGTGCCAGCAGCCCTAGGTCGGTCGGCTCCTACAATGAGCAGTTCTTC. The whole variable domain, filled in from reference TRBV9 and TRBJ2-1, reads DSGVTQTPKHLITATGQRVTLRCSPRSGDLSVYWYQQSLDQGLQFLIQYYNGEERAKGNILERFSAQQFPDLHSELNLSSLELGDSALYFCASSPRSVGSYNEQFFGPGTRLTVL.

The J gene is TRBJ1-6, the V gene TRBV9, with TRBD1 as a possible D gene (5 bases). The CDR3 is 16 residues long. Germline V gene sequence: CDR1 SGDLS, CDR2 YYNGEE. V lost 5 bases and J lost 6, with 18 bases in between. CDR3 sequence: CASSPGHEAVNSPLHF. In DNA, the CDR3 is TGTGCCAGCAGTCCAGGACACGAAGCCGTTAATTCACCCCTCCACTTT.